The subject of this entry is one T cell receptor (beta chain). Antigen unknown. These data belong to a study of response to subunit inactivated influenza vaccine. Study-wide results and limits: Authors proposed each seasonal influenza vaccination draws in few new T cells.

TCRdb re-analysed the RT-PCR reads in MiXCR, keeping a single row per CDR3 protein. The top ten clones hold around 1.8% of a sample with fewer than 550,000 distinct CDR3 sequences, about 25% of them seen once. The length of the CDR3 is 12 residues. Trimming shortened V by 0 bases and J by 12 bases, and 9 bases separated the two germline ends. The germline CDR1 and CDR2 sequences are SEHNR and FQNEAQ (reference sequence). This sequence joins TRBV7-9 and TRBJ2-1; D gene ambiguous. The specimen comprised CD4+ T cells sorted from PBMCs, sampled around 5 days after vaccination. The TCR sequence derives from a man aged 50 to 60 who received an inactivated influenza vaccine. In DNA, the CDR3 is TGTGCCAGCAGCTTAGCGACAAGTTTGCAGTTCTTC. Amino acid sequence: CASSLATSLQFF.